This T cell receptor beta chain was sequenced for a study of blood T cell repertoires in COVID-19. Trimming removed 3 bases at V and 4 bases at J, with 18 bases between. The CDR3 is made up of 16 amino acids. CDR1 is LGHDT, CDR2 YNNKEL, per germline (reference sequence). Allocation to cohorts depended on clinical history reported by the participants. Here immunoSEQ multiplex PCR was the method, and the copy in TCRdb shows in-frame clones only, minus some. This sample has about 170,000 clones, with 79% found just once. V is TRBV3-1 (or the pseudogene TRBV3-2) and J is TRBJ1-1, with a possible D match to TRBD1 (5 bases). The sample taken for sequencing was PBMCs or T cells enriched from blood (not recorded which). The clonotype originates from a woman in her 70s in a cohort exposed to, infected with or recovered from COVID-19 (not recorded which). CDR3 sequence (DNA): TGTGCCAGCAGCCAGCCTGGGGGGGTAGTACGCACTGAAGCTTTCTTT. This translates into CASSQPGGVVRTEAFF.